This T cell receptor beta chain was retrieved from a study of regulatory T cells in long-lasting Graves disease. Overall study results and limits: More public clonotypes were shared by persistent patients (2,741) than by new patients (under 1,000).

Construction of the TCR beta libraries employed iRepertoire HTBI primers in conjunction with Arm-PCR of CDR3 regions. TCRdb fed the multiplex PCR reads into MiXCR, producing one record per CDR3 protein. The sample carries some 420,000 distinct CDR3 sequences, 22% recorded once. Germline CDR1 is MNHEY and CDR2 is SVGAGI. The CDR3 has 14 amino acids. V lost 2 bases to trimming and J lost 8 bases, with 12 bases between them. Time point denoted: persistent/refractory GD, antithyroid drugs over 5 years with positive TRAb. With RNA extracted from PBMCs as input, the TCR library was made. All patients originated from an endocrinology department located in Xi'an, China. Details on this clonotype: The antigen is unknown.

The TCR sequence derives from a female donor with Graves disease. The sequencing here drew on peripheral blood mononuclear cells (PBMCs), taken when the disease was refractory, from a patient treated with antithyroid drugs. The chain has TRBV6-5 and TRBJ1-4, with D perhaps matching TRBD1 (5 bases). The CDR3 DNA is TGTGCCAGCAGTTACGGGGGGTCATTCGAAAAACTGTTTTTT. It is translated as CASSYGGSFEKLFF.